This TCR beta chain was identified in a study of blood T cell repertoires in COVID-19. Study-level background: Some COVID-19 samples were acute and others convalescent; all came from the United States, Italy and Spain.

The study drew participants aged 18 to 89 years from 24 US areas. Libraries were prepared by immunoSEQ multiplex PCR; TCRdb keeps only in-frame clonotypes and omits some of them. The sample consists of approximately 260,000 clones, about nine tenths of them appearing once. Trimming took off 4 bases at V and 6 bases at J, with 8 bases between the two ends. Germline CDR1 reads SGHRS; CDR2 reads YFSETQ. The CDR3 has 12 residues. This clone was counted a few times. This TCR was recovered from a woman aged 55-69 years who had recovered from COVID-19. The chain carries TRBV5-1 and TRBJ2-1, with no clear D. Sequences were obtained from PBMCs or T cells enriched from blood (not recorded which). The chain's CDR3 is CASSAESNEQFF. DNA for the CDR3: TGCGCCAGCAGCGCAGAATCCAATGAGCAGTTCTTC.